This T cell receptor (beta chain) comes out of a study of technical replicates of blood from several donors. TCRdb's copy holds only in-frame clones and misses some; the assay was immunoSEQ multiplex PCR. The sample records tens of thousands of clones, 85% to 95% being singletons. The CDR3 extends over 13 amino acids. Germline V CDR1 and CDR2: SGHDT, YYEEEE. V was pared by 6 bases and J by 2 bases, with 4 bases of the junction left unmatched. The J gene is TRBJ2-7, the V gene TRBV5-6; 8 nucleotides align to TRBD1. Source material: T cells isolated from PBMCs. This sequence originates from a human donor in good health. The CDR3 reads CASTRTGPYEQYF. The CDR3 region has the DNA TGTGCCAGCACTCGGACAGGGCCCTACGAGCAGTACTTC.